The rows below give T cell receptor beta chains drawn from one sample of a study of shared clonotypes between healthy human individuals. Profiled with immunoSEQ multiplex PCR; TCRdb holds only in-frame clones, not every one. This repertoire shows a few million clones, roughly nine tenths found once; its top ten account for about 0.13%. Sequenced material: naive CD4+ T cells sorted from blood. The receptors stem from a man between 18 and 35 years old in good health. The CDR3 runs from the conserved cysteine through the conserved F or W. For some rows the clone size is stated as once, few or many, or as a class when expanded; others skip it.

>TRBV2|-
CASRGQGQGQPQHF
>TRBV6-5|-
CASNRAGDTGELFF
>TRBV15|-
CATSRDQTGYEQYF
>TRBV5-1|-
CASSLDGQGGGYTF
>TRBV2|-
CASRFRQESNQPQHF
>TRBV18|-
CASSPQGQWEQYF
>TRBV7-9|-
CASSKDTNYGYTF
>TRBV30|-
CAWSVPGGSGYTF
>TRBV6-5|-
CASSRIATNEKLFF
>TRBV5-1|-
CASSLRLPNTEAFF
>TRBV5-1|-
CASTFPDPPSVLTF
>TRBV6-1|once
CASSILAGVEQFF
>TRBV30|-
CAWMTQANTGELFF
>TRBV18|-
CASSPRPKGTEAFF
>TRBV7-9|few
CASSLRQGREAFF
>TRBV5-1|-
CASSLRSTTGTGSSYEQYF
>TRBV7-2|-
CASSLWEKTQYF
>TRBV19|-
CASRRGTGGYEQYF
>TRBV11-2|-
CASSLGLAGGKETQYF
>TRBV28|-
CASSLGGREYEQYF
>TRBV6-5|-
CASRGTGDTGELFF
>TRBV7-9|-
CASSLVPGGVETQYF
>TRBV28|-
CASRPGAGTSQPQHF
>TRBV10-2|-
CASSESLWRGGHNEQFF
>TRBV4-2|-
CASSLGAGLEYEQYF
>TRBV19|-
CASSTGGLNTGELFF
>TRBV7-9|-
CASSPGTTQHEKLFF
>TRBV6-5|-
CASSVAANTGELFF
>TRBV11-3|once
CASSPSDSSYNEQFF
>TRBV7-3|-
CASSLASGNTGELFF
>TRBV19|-
CASSTRQGNQPQHF
>TRBV5-1|-
CASSRQETQYF
>TRBV28|-
CASSDNYEQYF
>TRBV19|-
CATRDRSNTEAFF
>TRBV10-3|-
CALRTRAETQYF
>TRBV5-1|-
CASSPPGQGRTEAFF
>TRBV30|-
CAWSADRGIEQYF
>TRBV5-6|-
CASSLGWEQFF
>TRBV4-1|-
CASSQVGGGPYEQYF
>TRBV11-2|-
CASSLVRTWPYEQYF
>TRBV9|-
CASSVRLGETQYF
>TRBV30|-
CAWSGTGSNGYTF
>TRBV7-9|-
CASSLDRPSTDTQYF
>TRBV6-1|-
CASSPYTGGYGYTF
>TRBV10-2|-
CASSGQGASYGYTF
>TRBV5-6|-
CASSFLDRGFVGELFF
>TRBV5-4|-
CASSFMSGSQETQYF
>TRBV28|-
CASSTGGVWGELSNQPQHF
>TRBV18|-
CASSEKQGASEAFF
>TRBV18|-
CASSPTGALSYQETQYF
>TRBV5-5|-
CASSLTTGWETQYF
>TRBV5-1|-
CASSLSGSGGTEAFF
>TRBV30|once
CAWTDGIPSGNTIYF
>TRBV19|-
CASRDSMNTEAFF
>TRBV5-6|-
CASSLLLAGIYEQYF
>TRBV28|-
CASSRSSGGRGANVLTF
>TRBV30|-
CAWEQRTLGYTF
>TRBV6-6|once
CASSYSRGGHIQYF
>TRBV2|-
CAGSPSSYNEQFF